These T cell receptor beta chains were read from a single sample in a study of T cells in Graves' hyperthyroidism and ophthalmopathy. TCRdb passed the multiplex PCR reads through MiXCR, listing each CDR3 protein once. The data show fewer than 400,000 distinct CDR3 sequences, roughly 15% seen once. The sample consisted of blood. The receptors were sampled from a man under 40 with Graves' hyperthyroidism. CDR3s include the opening cysteine and the closing phenylalanine or tryptophan. Each record gives: D gene, J gene, clone size, V gene, CDR3 DNA, CDR3 protein. A D gene is named only where the DNA matches it firmly. A clone size is listed for some rows: how often the clone was seen (once, few, many), or a class if it is expanded.

>-|TRBJ1-4|few|TRBV20-1
TGCAGTGCTAGAGGGACGGGACGGGCTAATGAAAAACTGTTTTTT
CSARGTGRANEKLFF
>-|TRBJ1-3|-|TRBV2
TGTGCCACCAGCAATGAGGGGCGGGCTGGAAACACCATATATTTT
CATSNEGRAGNTIYF
>TRBD2|TRBJ2-5|-|TRBV4-2
TGTGCCAGCAGCCTCACTAGCGGGACAGATGAGACCCAGTACTTC
CASSLTSGTDETQYF
>TRBD1|TRBJ1-1|many|TRBV19
TGTGCCAGTAGTATGATCCCGGGACAGGGCACTGAAGCTTTCTTT
CASSMIPGQGTEAFF
>-|TRBJ1-4|-|TRBV6-1
TGTGCCAGCAGCCCGAGAGGATCGGTTACTAATGAAAAACTGTTTTTT
CASSPRGSVTNEKLFF
>TRBD1|TRBJ1-2|-|TRBV11-2
TGTGCCAGCAGCCCGGGCCTCGGACAGGGCTATGGCTACACCTTC
CASSPGLGQGYGYTF
>-|TRBJ1-1|many|TRBV5-1
TGCGCCAGCGGGAGGGACCCTAATGAAGGCACTGAAGCTTTCTTT
CASGRDPNEGTEAFF
>TRBD2|TRBJ2-7|-|TRBV2
TGTGCCAGCAGTGATAGCGGGTACTACGAGCAGTACTTC
CASSDSGYYEQYF
>-|TRBJ1-6|few|TRBV20-1
TGCAGTGCTAGAGATAGGGTCGGGGGTTCACCCCTCCACTTT
CSARDRVGGSPLHF
>-|TRBJ2-1|many|TRBV11-3
TGTGCCAGCAGAGCCAGCAACAATGAGCAGTTCTTC
CASRASNNEQFF
>TRBD1|TRBJ1-2|many|TRBV29-1
TGCAGCGTCGGACAGGGGGTCTATGGCTACACCTTC
CSVGQGVYGYTF
>TRBD2|TRBJ2-6|-|TRBV19
TGTGCCAGTAGTTCCGGACTAGCGGGAGGGCCTGGGGCCAACGTCCTGACTTTC
CASSSGLAGGPGANVLTF
>-|TRBJ2-2|-|TRBV2
TGTGCCAGCAGTGACGCCCCCCCTGCCGGGGAGCTGTTTTTT
CASSDAPPAGELFF
>-|TRBJ2-2|many|TRBV29-1
TGCAGCGTGGGGGGTGGACGAGACACCGGGGAGCTGTTTTTT
CSVGGGRDTGELFF
>-|TRBJ2-1|-|TRBV10-1
TGCGCCAGCAGTGATGCGGGGATGAGTAATGAGCAGTTCTTC
CASSDAGMSNEQFF
>-|TRBJ2-7|-|TRBV7-9
TGTGCCAGCAGCGTAGGTTTTCGGGACTACGAGCAGTACTTC
CASSVGFRDYEQYF
>-|TRBJ2-5|many|TRBV20-1
TGCAGTGCTACGGTCCACGGCTTAGAGACCCAGTACTTC
CSATVHGLETQYF
>-|TRBJ2-2|-|TRBV6-5
TGTGCCAGCAGTTACGTTGCAGGCATCACCGGGGAGCTGTTTTTT
CASSYVAGITGELFF
>-|TRBJ2-5|many|TRBV12-5
TGTGCTAGTGGTTTGTCGACCGGGCCGTTGTACCAAGAGACCCAGTACTTC
CASGLSTGPLYQETQYF
>-|TRBJ1-1|few|TRBV7-9
TGTGCCAGCAGCTGGCGGTCGGGGCGGGACACTGAAGCTTTCTTT
CASSWRSGRDTEAFF
>-|TRBJ2-2|-|TRBV5-1
TGCGCCAGCAGCCTGAGGGGCGGGAACACCGGGGAGCTGTTTTTT
CASSLRGGNTGELFF
>-|TRBJ1-2|-|TRBV19
TGTGCCAGTAGCACTCCCCGGGGGGGATTCTATGGCTACACCTTC
CASSTPRGGFYGYTF
>-|TRBJ1-2|many|TRBV11-2
TGTGCCAGCAGCTTATTCGGGGGAACCTATGGCTACACCTTC
CASSLFGGTYGYTF
>TRBD2|TRBJ2-2|-|TRBV9
TGTGCCAGCAGCGTCGCGGGAGTGAGAATCGGGACCGGGGAGCTGTTTTTT
CASSVAGVRIGTGELFF
>-|TRBJ1-1|-|TRBV5-1
TGCGCCAGCAGCGCGACGGACGGGAACACTGAAGCTTTCTTT
CASSATDGNTEAFF
>-|TRBJ2-1|many|TRBV20-1
TGCAGTGCTAGTAGTCTGGCTAGTCTCTTCAGCGATGAGCAGTTCTTC
CSASSLASLFSDEQFF
>-|TRBJ1-1|many|TRBV2
TGTGCCAGCAGAGGAGGGACCGCCGGAACTGAAGCTTTCTTT
CASRGGTAGTEAFF
>-|TRBJ1-3|few|TRBV18
TGTGCCAGCTCACCACGAGGGTTCTCTGGAAACACCATATATTTT
CASSPRGFSGNTIYF
>-|TRBJ2-1|many|TRBV2
TGTGCCAGCAGTGCCAGGGGCCAATACAATGAGCAGTTCTTC
CASSARGQYNEQFF